The present T cell receptor (beta chain) was sequenced within a study of hypomethylating agent response in myelodysplastic syndrome. Looking at the study overall: Complete response or hematologic improvement counted as response; others were non-responders.

The analysis used unsorted bulk bone marrow, not T-cell subsets. CDR3 length: 14 amino acids. CDR1 and CDR2 from the germline V gene are SGHTA and FQGTGA. Trimming took off 1 base at V and 4 bases at J, with 9 bases between the two ends. Original processing methods: Of 168,753 unique clonotypes, 1.5% to 2% were previously reported viral-epitope-specific in VDJdb. The protocol was immunoSEQ multiplex PCR, while the TCRdb copy is restricted to in-frame clones and leaves out a portion. V and J calls and clone size are those listed in that table; D and trimming were worked out from the DNA. This table holds about 7,200 clones, about 88% found once.

The sample was bone marrow, taken before or after starting hypomethylating agent treatment for myelodysplastic syndrome (not recorded which). The J gene is TRBJ2-3, the V gene TRBV7-3; maybe TRBD1 (6 bases). The source of this sequence is a human donor with myelodysplastic syndrome. The CDR3 spells CASSLNRVSDTQYF. CDR3 bases: TGTGCCAGCAGCTTAAACAGGGTCTCAGATACGCAGTATTTT.